Here is one T cell receptor beta chain with its context. The sample holds other DNA sequences that translate to the same CDR3. Evenly divided among several immunoSEQ plates was the genomic DNA of each subset. Using immunoSEQ multiplex PCR, the repertoire was profiled, and TCRdb retains in-frame clones only, with some absent. The table shows 2 million or so clones, with over 85% occurring only once. The sample is drawn from a study of shared clonotypes between healthy human individuals. It was CD45RO-negative cells, positively selected for CCR7, that made up naive CD8 cells, with terminally differentiated effector memory CD45RA+ cells excluded. CDR3 length equals 11 residues. The V end lost 2 bases, the J end lost 10 bases, and 6 bases lay between the germline ends. Germline loops: CDR1 MGHRA, CDR2 YSYEKL.

This receptor was identified in a young man in good health. The chain recombines TRBV4-1 with TRBJ2-1; no clear D gene. The sample comprised naive CD8+ T cells sorted from blood. The CDR3 sequence is CASSQSGEQFF. The CDR3 DNA follows: TGCGCCAGCAGCCAATCTGGGGAGCAGTTCTTC.